These 2 T cell receptor beta chains came from one sample sequenced in a study of brain T cells in children with intractable seizures. Here immunoSEQ multiplex PCR was the method, and the copy in TCRdb shows in-frame clones only, minus some. The top ten hold roughly 1.5% of the sample, which has tens of thousands of clones, about 93% seen once. The starting material was peripheral blood, obtained at surgery. The receptors come from a boy in the first two years of life with tuberous sclerosis and intractable seizures.

This clone appeared a few times. CDR3: CASSLVGANEKLFF. CDR3 DNA: TGCGCCAGCAGCTTGGTCGGAGCTAATGAAAAACTGTTTTTT. The chain carries TRBV5-1 and TRBJ1-4; unclear D gene. The germline V and J ends were trimmed by 0 bases and 3 bases, with 6 bases remaining between them. The germline V gene encodes CDR1 SGHRS and CDR2 YFSETQ. The CDR3 runs 14 residues.

The chain carries TRBV5-1 and TRBJ2-1; no reliable D call. Germline V lookup: CDR1 SGHRS, CDR2 YFSETQ. The CDR3 spans 14 residues. The V end was cut by 2 bases, the J end by 2 bases, with 8 bases between. CDR3 protein: CASSLGKTYNEQFF. The CDR3 region has the DNA TGCGCCAGCAGCTTAGGGAAGACCTACAATGAGCAGTTCTTC.